Presented here are 10 T cell receptor beta chains from one specimen sequenced in a study of T cell responses to AZD1222 COVID-19 vaccine. Some clones are missing from TCRdb's copy, which holds only in-frame ones; the method was immunoSEQ multiplex PCR. Of 120,000 to 150,000 clones in the sample, just over 85% were seen once. Specimen: peripheral blood, collected 28 days after the second AZD1222 dose. The receptors were sampled from an adult who received the AZD1222 COVID-19 vaccine.

The chain recombines TRBV12-3 or TRBV12-4 with TRBJ2-5; 7 positions match TRBD2. J lost 4 bases, V lost 3 bases, and 2 bases had no gene match. This CDR3 comprises 13 residues. The CDR3 coding sequence is TGTGCCAGCAGTTTTTGGGGGGGAGAGACCCAGTACTTC. This sequence encodes CASSFWGGETQYF.

This sequence joins TRBV19 and TRBJ2-1, with D perhaps being TRBD1 or TRBD2 (5 bases each). Trimming took off 4 bases at V and 8 bases at J, with 15 bases between the two ends. CDR1 LNHDA and CDR2 SQIVND come from the germline V gene (reference sequence). The CDR3 spans 14 residues. The CDR3 bases are TGTGCCAGTAGTAAGCAGGGCTTTAGCGATGAGCAGTTCTTC. The encoded protein is CASSKQGFSDEQFF.

The CDR3 is CATRDRLSNQPQHF. The CDR3 DNA reads TGTGCCACCCGGGACAGGCTTAGCAATCAGCCCCAGCATTTT. The rearrangement links TRBV10-3 to TRBJ1-5; 8 bases are shared with TRBD1. V shed 10 bases, J shed 0 bases, and the junction held 5 bases outside the gene matches. The germline gives CDR1 ENHRY, CDR2 SYGVKD. The CDR3 spans 14 residues.

V gene TRBV9 combines with J gene TRBJ1-3; 11 positions agree with TRBD1. In germline, CDR1 is SGDLS, CDR2 YYNGEE. V lost 2 bases, J lost 2 bases, and 0 bases stayed unmatched. The CDR3 covers 15 residues. The CDR3 coding sequence is TGTGCCAGCAGCGTGGGACAGGGGGCTGGAAACACCATATATTTT. It yields the protein CASSVGQGAGNTIYF.

This rearrangement joins TRBV11-2 to TRBJ1-1; tentatively, D is TRBD1 (5 bases). The germline V and J ends were trimmed by 4 bases and 2 bases, with 14 bases remaining between them. The CDR3 contains 15 residues. CDR1 SGHAT and CDR2 FQNNGV come from the germline V gene. The CDR3 DNA sequence: TGTGCCAGCAGCTGGTCGGGGCAGGGAAACACTGAAGCTTTCTTT. Residues: CASSWSGQGNTEAFF. Combining the CDR3 with reference TRBV11-2 and TRBJ1-1 gives the whole variable domain EAGVAQSPRYKIIEKRQSVAFWCNPISGHATLYWYQQILGQGPKLLIQFQNNGVVDDSQLPKDRFSAERLKGVDSTLKIQPAKLEDSAVYLCASSWSGQGNTEAFFGQGTRLTVV.

This clone was observed a handful of times. J is TRBJ1-1 and V is TRBV5-6; perhaps TRBD1 as D (5 bases). The CDR3 extends over 15 amino acids. V gave up 4 bases and J gave up 0 bases, with 13 bases separating them. Germline V CDR1 and CDR2: SGHDT, YYEEEE. CDR3 loop: CASSIHRSMNTEAFF. Written as DNA, the CDR3 is TGTGCCAGCAGCATCCACAGGAGCATGAACACTGAAGCTTTCTTT.

DNA of the CDR3: TGTGCCAGCAGCCAAGTCCCCCTGGGCTCCTACAATGAGCAGTTCTTC. As protein: CASSQVPLGSYNEQFF. This chain uses TRBV4-2 with TRBJ2-1; D is unresolved. This CDR3 region has 16 residues. Germline loops: CDR1 LGHNA, CDR2 YNFKEQ. V was clipped by 1 base and J by 0 bases, with 10 bases between them.

The chain has TRBV5-1 and TRBJ2-1; D perhaps matches TRBD2 (6 bases). V was trimmed by 7 bases and J by 7 bases, leaving 24 bases between them. This CDR3 has 16 residues. Germline lookup yields CDR1 SGHRS and CDR2 YFSETQ. Here the CDR3 reads CASFQTGGNSLNEQFF. The CDR3, as DNA: TGCGCCAGCTTCCAAACCGGGGGTAATTCGCTGAATGAGCAGTTCTTC.

The chain couples TRBV28 to TRBJ2-5; D is undetermined. This CDR3 is built from 13 residues. Trimming took off 10 bases at V and 4 bases at J, with 16 bases between the two ends. Germline CDR1 MDHEN, CDR2 SYDVKM. This CDR3 is CAISQPQLETQYF. The CDR3 nucleotides are TGTGCCATCTCCCAGCCCCAGCTAGAGACCCAGTACTTC.

The chain joins TRBV6-6 to TRBJ1-2; 9 bases map to TRBD1. Trimming removed 0 bases from V and 6 bases from J; junction bases left unmatched: 8. There are 16 residues in the CDR3. Looked up from germline, CDR1 is MNHNY and CDR2 is SVGAGI (reference sequence). CDR3 protein: CASSYSNLGQGHGYTF. The CDR3 bases are TGTGCCAGCAGTTACTCGAACCTGGGACAGGGCCATGGCTACACCTTC.